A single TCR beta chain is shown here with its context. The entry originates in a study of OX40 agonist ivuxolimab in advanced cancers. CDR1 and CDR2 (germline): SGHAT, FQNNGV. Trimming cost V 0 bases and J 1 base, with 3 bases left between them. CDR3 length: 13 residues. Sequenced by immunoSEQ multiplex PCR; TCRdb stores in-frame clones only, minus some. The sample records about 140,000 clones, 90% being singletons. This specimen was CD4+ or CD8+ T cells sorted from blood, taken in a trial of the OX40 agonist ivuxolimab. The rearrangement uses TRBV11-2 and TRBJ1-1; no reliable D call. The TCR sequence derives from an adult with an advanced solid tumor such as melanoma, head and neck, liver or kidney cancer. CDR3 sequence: CASSLDGNTEAFF. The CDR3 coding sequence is TGTGCCAGCAGCTTAGATGGGAACACTGAAGCTTTCTTT.